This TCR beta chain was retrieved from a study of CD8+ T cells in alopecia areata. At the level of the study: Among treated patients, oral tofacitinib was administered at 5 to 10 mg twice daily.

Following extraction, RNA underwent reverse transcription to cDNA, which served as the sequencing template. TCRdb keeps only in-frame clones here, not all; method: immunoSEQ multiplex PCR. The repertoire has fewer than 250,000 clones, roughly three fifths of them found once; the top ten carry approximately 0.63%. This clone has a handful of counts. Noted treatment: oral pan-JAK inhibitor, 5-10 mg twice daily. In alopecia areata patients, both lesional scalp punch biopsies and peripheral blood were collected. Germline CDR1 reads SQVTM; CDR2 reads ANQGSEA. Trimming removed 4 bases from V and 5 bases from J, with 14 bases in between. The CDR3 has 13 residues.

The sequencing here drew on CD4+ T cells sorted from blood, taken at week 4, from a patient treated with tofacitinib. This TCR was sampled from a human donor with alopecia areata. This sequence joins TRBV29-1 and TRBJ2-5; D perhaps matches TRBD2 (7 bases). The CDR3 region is CSVGGGLKETQYF. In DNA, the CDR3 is TGCAGCGTTGGGGGGGGCTTGAAGGAGACCCAGTACTTC. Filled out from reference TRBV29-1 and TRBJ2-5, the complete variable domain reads SAVISQKPSRDICQRGTSLTIQCQVDSQVTMMFWYRQQPGQSLTLIATANQGSEATYESGFVIDKFPISRPNLTFSTLTVSNMSPEDSSIYLCSVGGGLKETQYFGPGTRLLVL.